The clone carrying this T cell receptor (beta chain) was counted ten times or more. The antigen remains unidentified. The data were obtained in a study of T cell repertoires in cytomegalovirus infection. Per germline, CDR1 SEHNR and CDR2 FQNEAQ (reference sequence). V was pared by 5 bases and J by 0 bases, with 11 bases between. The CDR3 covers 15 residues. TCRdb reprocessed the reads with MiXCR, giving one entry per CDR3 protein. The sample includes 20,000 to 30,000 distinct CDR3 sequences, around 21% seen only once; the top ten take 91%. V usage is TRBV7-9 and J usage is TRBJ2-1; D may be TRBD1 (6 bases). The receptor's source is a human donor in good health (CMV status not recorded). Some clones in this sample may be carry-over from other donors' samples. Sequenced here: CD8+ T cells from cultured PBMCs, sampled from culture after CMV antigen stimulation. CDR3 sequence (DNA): TGTGCCAGCAGCAGAGTAGGGGGCTCCTACAATGAGCAGTTCTTC. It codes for CASSRVGGSYNEQFF.